This T cell receptor (beta chain) was captured by sequencing in a study of blood T cell repertoires in COVID-19. Background on the study: Acute and convalescent COVID-19 specimens originated in the United States, Italy and Spain. T cells, B-cell-depleted T cells, or PBMCs supplied cDNA or gDNA.

The assay was immunoSEQ multiplex PCR, and TCRdb's table has in-frame clones only and misses some. Here the sample spans roughly 88,000 clones, about four fifths being singletons. This TCR came from a woman older than 75 with acute or convalescent COVID-19. Sequenced input: peripheral blood.

CDR3 in DNA: TGTGCCAGTACCCAGGGACTCACCAAAAGCAATCAGCCCCAGCATTTT. This encodes CASTQGLTKSNQPQHF. The chain couples TRBV19 to TRBJ1-5; tentative D call: TRBD1 (5 bases). V shed 7 bases and J shed 1 base, with 17 bases lying between them. The CDR3 loop spans 16 amino acids. Germline V gives CDR1 LNHDA, CDR2 SQIVND (reference sequence). The full variable domain, in which reference TRBV19 and TRBJ1-5 provide the parts outside the CDR3, is DGGITQSPKYLFRKEGQNVTLSCEQNLNHDAMYWYRQDPGQGLRLIYYSQIVNDFQKGDIAEGYSVSREKKESFPLTVTSAQKNPTAFYLCASTQGLTKSNQPQHFGDGTRLSIL.